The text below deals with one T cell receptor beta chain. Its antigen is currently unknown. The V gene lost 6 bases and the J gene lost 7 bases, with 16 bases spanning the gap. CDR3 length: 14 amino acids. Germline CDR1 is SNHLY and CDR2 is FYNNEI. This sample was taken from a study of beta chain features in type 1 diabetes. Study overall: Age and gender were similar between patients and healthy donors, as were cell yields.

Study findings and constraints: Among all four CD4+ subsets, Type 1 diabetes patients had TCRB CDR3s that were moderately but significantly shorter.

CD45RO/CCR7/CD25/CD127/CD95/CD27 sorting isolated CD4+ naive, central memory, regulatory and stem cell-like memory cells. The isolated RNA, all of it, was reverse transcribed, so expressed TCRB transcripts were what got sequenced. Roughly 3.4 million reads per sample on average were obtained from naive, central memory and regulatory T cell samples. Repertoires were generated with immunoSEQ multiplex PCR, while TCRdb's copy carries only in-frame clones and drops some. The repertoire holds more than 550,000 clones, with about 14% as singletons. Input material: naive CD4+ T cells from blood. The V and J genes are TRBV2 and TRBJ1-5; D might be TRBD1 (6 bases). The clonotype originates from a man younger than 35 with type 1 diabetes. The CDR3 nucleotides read TGTGCCAGCAGCGTAACAGGGCCGGTGCAGCCCCAGCATTTT. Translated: CASSVTGPVQPQHF.